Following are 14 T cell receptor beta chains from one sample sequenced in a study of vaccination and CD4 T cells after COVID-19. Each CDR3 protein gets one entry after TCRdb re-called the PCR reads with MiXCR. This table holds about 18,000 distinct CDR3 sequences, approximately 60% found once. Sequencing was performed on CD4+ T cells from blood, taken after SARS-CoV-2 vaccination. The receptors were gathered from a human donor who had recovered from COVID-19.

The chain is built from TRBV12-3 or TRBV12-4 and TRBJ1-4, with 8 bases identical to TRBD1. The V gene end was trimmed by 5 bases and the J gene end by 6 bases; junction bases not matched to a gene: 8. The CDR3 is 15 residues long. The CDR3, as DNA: TGTGCCAGCAGTCTCCGGACAGGGTCATATGAAAAACTGTTTTTT. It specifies CASSLRTGSYEKLFF.

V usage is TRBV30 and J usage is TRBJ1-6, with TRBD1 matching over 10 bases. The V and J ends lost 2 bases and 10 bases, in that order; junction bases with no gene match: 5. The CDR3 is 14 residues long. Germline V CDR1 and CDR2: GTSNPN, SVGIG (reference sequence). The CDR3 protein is CAWSRDRGYSPLHF. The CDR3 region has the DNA TGTGCCTGGAGTCGGGACAGGGGTTACTCACCCCTCCACTTT.

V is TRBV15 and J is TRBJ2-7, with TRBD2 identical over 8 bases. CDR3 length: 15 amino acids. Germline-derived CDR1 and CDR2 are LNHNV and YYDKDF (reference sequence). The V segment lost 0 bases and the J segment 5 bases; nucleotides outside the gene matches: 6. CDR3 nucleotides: TGTGCCACCAGCAGAGATCGGGAGGGGCCGGACGAGCAGTACTTC. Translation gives CATSRDREGPDEQYF.

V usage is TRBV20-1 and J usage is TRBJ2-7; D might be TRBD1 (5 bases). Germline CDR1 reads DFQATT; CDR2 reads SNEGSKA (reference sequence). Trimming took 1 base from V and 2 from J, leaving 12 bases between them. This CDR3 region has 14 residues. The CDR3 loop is CSARGTPDAYEQYF. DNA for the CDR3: TGCAGTGCTAGAGGGACACCGGACGCCTACGAGCAGTACTTC.

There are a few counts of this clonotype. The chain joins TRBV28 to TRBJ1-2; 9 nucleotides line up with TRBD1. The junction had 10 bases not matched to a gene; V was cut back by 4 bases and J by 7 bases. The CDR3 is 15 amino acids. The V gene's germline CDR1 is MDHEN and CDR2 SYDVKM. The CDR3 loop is CASSSQQGASAGYTF. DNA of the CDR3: TGTGCCAGCAGTTCACAACAGGGGGCGTCCGCTGGCTACACCTTC.

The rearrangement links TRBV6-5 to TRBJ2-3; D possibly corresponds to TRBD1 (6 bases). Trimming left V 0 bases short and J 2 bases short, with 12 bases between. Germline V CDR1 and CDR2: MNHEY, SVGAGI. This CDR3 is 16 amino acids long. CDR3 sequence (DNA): TGTGCCAGCAGTTACTCGAGGGGGAGTTTCACAGATACGCAGTATTTT. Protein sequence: CASSYSRGSFTDTQYF.

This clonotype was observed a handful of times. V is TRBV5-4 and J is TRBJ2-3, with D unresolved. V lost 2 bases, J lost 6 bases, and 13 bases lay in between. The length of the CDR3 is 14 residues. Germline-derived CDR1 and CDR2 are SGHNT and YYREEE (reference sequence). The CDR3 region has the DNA TGTGCCAGCAGCTTCCAAGCTCTGGCGGATACGCAGTATTTT. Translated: CASSFQALADTQYF.

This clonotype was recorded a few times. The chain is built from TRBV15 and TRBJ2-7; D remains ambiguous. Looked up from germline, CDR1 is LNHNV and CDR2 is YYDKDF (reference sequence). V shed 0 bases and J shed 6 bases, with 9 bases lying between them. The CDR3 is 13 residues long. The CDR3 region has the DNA TGTGCCACCAGCAGAGACATTGTACGCGAGCAGTACTTC. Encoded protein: CATSRDIVREQYF.

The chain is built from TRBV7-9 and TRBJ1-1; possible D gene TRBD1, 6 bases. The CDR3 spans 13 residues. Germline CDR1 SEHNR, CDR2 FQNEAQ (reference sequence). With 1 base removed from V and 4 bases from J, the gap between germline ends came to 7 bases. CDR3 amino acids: CASSLGGLTEAFF. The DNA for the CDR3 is TGTGCCAGCAGCTTAGGGGGGCTCACTGAAGCTTTCTTT.

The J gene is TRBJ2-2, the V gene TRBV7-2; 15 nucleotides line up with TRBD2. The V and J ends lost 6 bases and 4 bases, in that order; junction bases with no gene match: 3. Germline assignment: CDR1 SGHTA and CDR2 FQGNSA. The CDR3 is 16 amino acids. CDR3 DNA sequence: TGTGCCAGCAGGGAGGGACTAGCGGGGGGCACCGGGGAGCTGTTTTTT. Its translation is CASREGLAGGTGELFF.

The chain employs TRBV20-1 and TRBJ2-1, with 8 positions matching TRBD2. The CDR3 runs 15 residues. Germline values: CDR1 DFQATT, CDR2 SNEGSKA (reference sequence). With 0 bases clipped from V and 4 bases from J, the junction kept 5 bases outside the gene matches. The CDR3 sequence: CSARESGSIYNEQFF. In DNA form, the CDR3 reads TGCAGTGCTAGAGAAAGCGGGAGTATATACAATGAGCAGTTCTTC.

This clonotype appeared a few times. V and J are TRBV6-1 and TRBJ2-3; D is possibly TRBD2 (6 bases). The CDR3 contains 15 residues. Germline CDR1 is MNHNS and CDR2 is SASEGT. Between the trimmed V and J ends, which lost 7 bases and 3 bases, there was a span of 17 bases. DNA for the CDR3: TGTGCCAGCATATCGAGACTCGGGGGAACAGATACGCAGTATTTT. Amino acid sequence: CASISRLGGTDTQYF.

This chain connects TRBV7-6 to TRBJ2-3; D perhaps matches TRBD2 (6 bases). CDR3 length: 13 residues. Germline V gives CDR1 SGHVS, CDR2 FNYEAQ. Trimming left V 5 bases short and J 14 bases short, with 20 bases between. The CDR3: CASSPRAGNVMYF. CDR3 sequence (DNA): TGTGCCAGCAGCCCGCGAGCGGGTAACGTTATGTATTTT.

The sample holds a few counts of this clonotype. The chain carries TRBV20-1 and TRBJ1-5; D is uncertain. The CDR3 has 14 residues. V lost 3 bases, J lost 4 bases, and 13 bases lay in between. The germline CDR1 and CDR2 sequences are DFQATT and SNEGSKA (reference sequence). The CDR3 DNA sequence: TGCAGTGCTAGCTCCTTACAAAAAAATCAGCCCCAGCATTTT. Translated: CSASSLQKNQPQHF.